This is a list of T cell receptor beta chains from one sample in a study of long-term antiretroviral therapy in people with HIV. Sequencing was performed with immunoSEQ multiplex PCR; in TCRdb, only in-frame clones are kept and a portion is missing. The table lists 10,000 to 15,000 clones, around 82% of them singletons, with roughly an eighth in the top ten. The specimen comprised unsorted PBMCs, sampled 1.3 years after starting antiretroviral therapy. These receptors all come from a woman under 30 with HIV. Each CDR3 is given with its conserved first and last residue. D genes are given only for firm matches. For some rows the clone size is stated as once, few or many, or as a class when expanded; others skip it.

clone_size | j_call | v_call | d_call | cdr3_nt | cdr3_aa
- | TRBJ1-6 | TRBV5-1 | - | TGCGCCAGCATGAGAGACGATAATTCACCCCTCCACTTT | CASMRDDNSPLHF
few | TRBJ1-1 | TRBV28 | - | TGTGCCAGCAGTCTCCCCAAGGGGGTGTCGACTGAAGCTTTCTTT | CASSLPKGVSTEAFF
medium-sized | TRBJ2-7 | TRBV15 | TRBD1 | TGTGCCACCAGCAGGAGGAGGGTCCAAGGACAGGGGACCTTCTACGAGCAGTACTTC | CATSRRRVQGQGTFYEQYF
- | TRBJ1-2 | TRBV13 | - | TGTGCCAGCAGCTTAGCCTCAAGAAACTATGGCTACACCTTC | CASSLASRNYGYTF
once | TRBJ1-2 | TRBV7-2 | - | TGTGCCAGCAGCCCTTCCCCCCTTAGCGCCTATGGCTACACCTTC | CASSPSPLSAYGYTF
few | TRBJ2-7 | TRBV6-1 | TRBD2 | TGTGCCAGCAGTGAAGGCGGGAGCTACGAGCAGTACTTC | CASSEGGSYEQYF
few | TRBJ1-1 | TRBV5-1 | - | TGCGCCAGCAGAGAAAATTTGTTACGGCAACCGATGAACACTGAAGCTTTCTTT | CASRENLLRQPMNTEAFF
medium-sized | TRBJ1-5 | TRBV5-8 | - | TGTGCCAGCAGCTTGCAGGGCTATAGCAATCAGCCCCAGCATTTT | CASSLQGYSNQPQHF
- | TRBJ2-7 | TRBV7-3 | - | TGTGCCAGCAGCGCTTTATCGGGCTACGAGCAGTACTTC | CASSALSGYEQYF
- | TRBJ2-2 | TRBV5-4 | TRBD2 | TGTGCCAGCAGCTTTAGGGGCGGGGGGACCGGGGAGCTGTTTTTT | CASSFRGGGTGELFF
- | TRBJ2-7 | TRBV4-3 | - | TGCGCCAGCAGCCGAGGGCATCTAGAGCCCTACGAGCAGTACTTC | CASSRGHLEPYEQYF
- | TRBJ1-1 | TRBV5-4 | TRBD1 | TGTGCCAGCAGCTTAGACAGGGGGACTGAAGCTTTCTTT | CASSLDRGTEAFF
- | TRBJ2-7 | TRBV7-9 | - | TGTGCCAGCAGCTTAGTAGGTGCAGACGGGGAGCAGTACTTC | CASSLVGADGEQYF
- | TRBJ2-2 | TRBV6-5 | - | TGTGCCAGCAGTTACAGGGAGGCCACACCCGGGGAGCTGTTTTTT | CASSYREATPGELFF
- | TRBJ2-3 | TRBV27 | TRBD2 | TGTGCCAGCAGTTACACCCACGCCGGGACTAGCGGCACAGATACGCAGTATTTT | CASSYTHAGTSGTDTQYF
- | TRBJ2-7 | TRBV7-2 | - | TGTGCCAGCAGCTTAGTTGCAGGGGGGCAGGACGAGCAGTACTTC | CASSLVAGGQDEQYF
- | TRBJ1-3 | TRBV28 | TRBD1 | TGTGCCAGCAGTTTTTTCGGACAGGACCCTGGAAACACCATATATTTT | CASSFFGQDPGNTIYF
- | TRBJ2-7 | TRBV25-1 | - | TGTGCCAGCAGTGACCAAGGACTACCCGAGCAGTACTTC | CASSDQGLPEQYF
- | TRBJ2-3 | TRBV28 | TRBD2 | TGTGCCACCACGCGGGGGAACACAGATACGCAGTATTTT | CATTRGNTDTQYF
- | TRBJ2-7 | TRBV6-5 | - | TGTGCCAGCAGCTCCACAGGGAAAAGGCGCGAGCAGTACTTC | CASSSTGKRREQYF
once | TRBJ2-3 | TRBV4-1 | - | TGCGCCAGCGCGTGGGGATCTAGCACAGATACGCAGTATTTT | CASAWGSSTDTQYF
- | TRBJ2-3 | TRBV7-9 | TRBD2 | TGTGCCAGCAGCTTACCGAGCGGGAGGGCTGGAGATACGCAGTATTTT | CASSLPSGRAGDTQYF
- | TRBJ2-5 | TRBV27 | - | TGTGCCAGCACCCCGCGCTTCGGGGGAGGGACCCAGTACTTC | CASTPRFGGGTQYF
- | TRBJ1-1 | TRBV9 | - | TGTGCCAGCAGCGGAGGGAACACTGAAGCTTTCTTT | CASSGGNTEAFF
- | TRBJ1-1 | TRBV7-9 | - | TGTGCCAGCAGCGATGGGGGGGGGACTGAAGCTTTCTTT | CASSDGGGTEAFF
few | TRBJ1-6 | TRBV7-8 | - | TGTGCCAGCAGCTTCTCATGGGGAGACAATTCACCCCTCCACTTT | CASSFSWGDNSPLHF
- | TRBJ1-1 | TRBV29-1 | - | TGCAGCGTTGTCATAAGGGGCCTCGTATCGGAAGCTTTCTTT | CSVVIRGLVSEAFF